A single sample is the source of the 9 T cell receptor beta chains below, sequenced in a study of human T cells and chemical hapten exposure (dated by TCRdb to the early 2020s). The library was built by means of RACE. The sequencer listed for this sample is NextSeq 500. Clones were called with MiXCR by TCRdb after fastp trimmed the public reads at Q25, and only in-frame beta chains were retained. Rows merge per CDR3 protein into single entries with the most common DNA and genes. The sample table lists 350,000 to 400,000 distinct CDR3 sequences, 4.5% to 6% of them with a count of one. The biggest ten clones account for about 2.5% of the sample. Taken with the paper, the label for time point translates to: pre-sensitization, week 0. The treatment or condition label, as the study defines it: therapeutic diphenylcyclopropenone sensitization with weekly scalp DPC. The source material was whole blood, sampled in connection with sensitization to the hapten diphenylcyclopropenone (DPC). Source of these receptors: a woman aged 50 to 60 with alopecia areata. Some clones in this sample may be carry-over from other donors' samples.

The rearrangement uses TRBV7-2 and TRBJ2-3, with D perhaps assigned TRBD1 or TRBD2 (5 bases each). The CDR3 runs to 13 residues. Germline V gene data show CDR1 as SGHTA and CDR2 as FQGNSA. V lost 10 bases to trimming and J lost 5 bases, with 16 bases between them. The CDR3 DNA sequence: TGTGCCACCTCCGGACATCGGGGAGATACGCAGTATTTT. It codes for CATSGHRGDTQYF.

The chain combines TRBV4-1 with TRBJ2-7, with 9 bases that match TRBD1. The germline CDR1 and CDR2 sequences are MGHRA and YSYEKL. The length of the CDR3 is 15 residues. Unmatched junction bases numbered 7, after V lost 0 bases and J lost 7 bases. DNA of the CDR3: TGCGCCAGCAGCCAAGATATTGGGACAGGGAATGAGCAGTACTTC. Its translation: CASSQDIGTGNEQYF.

This chain links TRBV15 with TRBJ2-3, with no clear D. Germline V gives CDR1 LNHNV, CDR2 YYDKDF (reference sequence). CDR3 length: 17 amino acids. V lost 0 bases and J 4 bases, leaving 17 bases between the germline ends. As DNA, the CDR3 is TGTGCCACCAGCAGAGAACGGCTAAGGGCTGGGGCAGATACGCAGTATTTT. Encoded protein: CATSRERLRAGADTQYF.

The chain employs TRBV12-3 or TRBV12-4 and TRBJ1-5; 11 bases are shared with TRBD1. The CDR3 length is 13 residues. The DNA for the CDR3 is TGTGCGATCGGGACAGGGGGAAATCAGCCCCAGCATTTT. It translates to CAIGTGGNQPQHF.

In this sample, this clonotype turned up a few times. The V and J genes are TRBV29-1 and TRBJ2-7, with D perhaps TRBD1 (6 bases). The CDR3 runs 14 residues. Germline V CDR1 and CDR2: SQVTM, ANQGSEA. Trimming pared 6 bases from V and 4 bases from J, leaving 19 bases between. The CDR3 loop is CSVGMLTGSYEQYF. CDR3 in DNA: TGCAGCGTGGGTATGTTGACAGGTTCTTACGAGCAGTACTTC.

This clonotype was seen many times. The chain uses TRBV20-1 and TRBJ2-7; 10 bases agree with TRBD2. The CDR3 length is 14 residues. Trimming removed 1 base from V and 4 bases from J; junction bases left unmatched: 4. The germline V gene has CDR1 DFQATT and CDR2 SNEGSKA (reference sequence). CDR3 in amino acids: CSARVQREGYEQYF. The CDR3 DNA reads as TGCAGTGCTAGAGTTCAGCGGGAGGGGTACGAGCAGTACTTC.

The chain links TRBV11-3 to TRBJ1-1; D ambiguous. V gave up 2 bases and J gave up 6 bases, with 10 bases separating them. The CDR3 runs 13 residues. The germline CDR1 and CDR2 sequences are SGHNT and YENEEA. The DNA of the CDR3 is TGTGCCAGCAGCTTATCCGGCAGCCCTGAAGCTTTCTTT. It yields the protein CASSLSGSPEAFF.

This clonotype was recorded at least ten times. The rearrangement uses TRBV6-5 and TRBJ2-3; unclear D gene. Trimming removed 6 bases at V and 7 bases at J, with 8 bases between. The CDR3 is made up of 11 amino acids. Germline CDR1 is MNHEY and CDR2 is SVGAGI. This CDR3 reads CASRRQNTQYF. In DNA, the CDR3 is TGTGCCAGCAGACGCCAAAATACGCAGTATTTT.

This clonotype has a count of ten or more. V is TRBV6-5 and J is TRBJ1-5, with a weak D call TRBD1 (5 bases). The CDR3 runs to 14 residues. Germline V gives CDR1 MNHEY, CDR2 SVGAGI. Trimming cost V 6 bases and J 10 bases, with 19 bases left between them. CDR3 loop: CASSHRDAEGPQHF. The CDR3 nucleotides read TGTGCCAGCAGCCACCGGGACGCCGAAGGCCCCCAGCATTTT.